The entry that follows covers one T cell receptor beta chain sequence. No antigen is known for it. Produced via immunoSEQ multiplex PCR; TCRdb's table is partial and in-frame only. The sample yields under 100,000 clones, 70% to 90% seen once. The sample originates from a study of OX40 agonist ivuxolimab in advanced cancers. Overall study context: Males comprised approximately 81% of the group, whose mean age was roughly 60 years (range roughly 23 to 90).

From germline, CDR1 is SEHNR and CDR2 FQNEAQ (reference sequence). V lost 7 bases and J 7 bases, leaving 25 bases between the germline ends. This CDR3 region has 17 residues. Findings of the study overall: Some of the nonresponding patients also showed low levels of normalized T-cell clonal expansion.

The receptor comes from an adult with an advanced solid tumor such as melanoma, head and neck, liver or kidney cancer. The chain joins TRBV7-9 to TRBJ2-2; D not resolved. The sample here was CD4+ or CD8+ T cells sorted from blood, taken in a trial of the OX40 agonist ivuxolimab. The CDR3 is CASTQLTRTLGGGELFF. CDR3 coding DNA: TGTGCCAGCACCCAACTTACCCGGACCCTGGGTGGCGGGGAGCTGTTTTTT.